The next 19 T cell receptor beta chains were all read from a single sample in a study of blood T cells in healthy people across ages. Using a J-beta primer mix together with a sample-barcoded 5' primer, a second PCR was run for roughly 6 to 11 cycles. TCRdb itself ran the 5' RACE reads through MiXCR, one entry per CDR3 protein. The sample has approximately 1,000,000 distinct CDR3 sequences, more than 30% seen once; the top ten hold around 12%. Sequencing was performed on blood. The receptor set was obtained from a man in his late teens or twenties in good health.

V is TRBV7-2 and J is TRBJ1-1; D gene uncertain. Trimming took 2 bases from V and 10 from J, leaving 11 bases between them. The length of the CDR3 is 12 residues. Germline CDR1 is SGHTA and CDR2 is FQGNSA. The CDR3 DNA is TGTGCCAGCAGCTTAATGTGGGTTGGAGCTTTCTTT. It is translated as CASSLMWVGAFF.

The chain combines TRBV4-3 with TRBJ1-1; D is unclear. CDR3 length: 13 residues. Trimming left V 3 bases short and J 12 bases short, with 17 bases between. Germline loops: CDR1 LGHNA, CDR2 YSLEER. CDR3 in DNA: TGCGCCAGCAGCCACCCATCAGACCGCCGCTCTTTCTTT. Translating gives CASSHPSDRRSFF.

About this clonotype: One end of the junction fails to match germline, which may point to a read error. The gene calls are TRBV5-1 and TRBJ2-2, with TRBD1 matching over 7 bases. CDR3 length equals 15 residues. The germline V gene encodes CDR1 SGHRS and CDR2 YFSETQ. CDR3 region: CASSFRTGNTGELFF. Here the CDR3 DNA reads TGTGCCAGCAGCTTTAGGACAGGGAACACCGGGGAGCTGTTTTTT.

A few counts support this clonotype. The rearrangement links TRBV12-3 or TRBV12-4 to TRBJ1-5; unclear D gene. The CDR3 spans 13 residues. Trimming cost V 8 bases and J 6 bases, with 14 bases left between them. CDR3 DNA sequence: TGTGCCAGCGGGGTGTCAGAGGGTCAGCCCCAGCATTTT. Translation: CASGVSEGQPQHF.

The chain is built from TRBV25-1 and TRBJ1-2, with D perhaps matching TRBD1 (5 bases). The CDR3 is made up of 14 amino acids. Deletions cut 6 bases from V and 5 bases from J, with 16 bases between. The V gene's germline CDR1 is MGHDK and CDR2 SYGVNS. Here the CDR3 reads CASSNTGGRYGYTF. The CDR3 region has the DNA TGTGCCAGCAGCAATACAGGAGGCAGGTATGGCTACACCTTC.

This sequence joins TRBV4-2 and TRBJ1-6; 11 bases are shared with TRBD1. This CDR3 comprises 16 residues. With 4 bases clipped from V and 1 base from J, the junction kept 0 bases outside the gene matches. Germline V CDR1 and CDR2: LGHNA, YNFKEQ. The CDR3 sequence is CASSRDRGSYNSPLHF. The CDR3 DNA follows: TGTGCCAGCAGCCGGGACAGGGGGTCCTATAATTCACCCCTCCACTTT.

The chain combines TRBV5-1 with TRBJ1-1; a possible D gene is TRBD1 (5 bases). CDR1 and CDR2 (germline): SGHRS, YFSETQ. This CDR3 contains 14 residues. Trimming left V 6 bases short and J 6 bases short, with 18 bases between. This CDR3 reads CASKLEGEASEAFF. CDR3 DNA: TGCGCCAGCAAACTTGAAGGGGAGGCGTCTGAAGCTTTCTTT.

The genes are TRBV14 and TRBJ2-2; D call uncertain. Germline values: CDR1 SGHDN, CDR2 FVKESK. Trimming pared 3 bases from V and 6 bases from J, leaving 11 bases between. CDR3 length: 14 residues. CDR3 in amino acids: CASSQRRLPGELFF. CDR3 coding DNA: TGTGCCAGCAGCCAGAGACGGTTACCCGGGGAGCTGTTTTTT.

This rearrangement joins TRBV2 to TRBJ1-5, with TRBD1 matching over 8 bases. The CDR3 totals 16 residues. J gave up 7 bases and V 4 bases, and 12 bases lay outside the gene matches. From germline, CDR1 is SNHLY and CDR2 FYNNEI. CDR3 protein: CASSAPGTGNAQPQHF. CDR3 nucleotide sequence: TGTGCCAGCAGTGCCCCCGGGACAGGTAATGCCCAGCCCCAGCATTTT.

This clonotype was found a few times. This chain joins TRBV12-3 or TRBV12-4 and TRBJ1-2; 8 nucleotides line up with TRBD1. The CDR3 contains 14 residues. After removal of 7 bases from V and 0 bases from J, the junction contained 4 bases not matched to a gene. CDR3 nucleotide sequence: TGTGCCAGCATCCGGGGACAGGCTAACTATGGCTACACCTTC. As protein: CASIRGQANYGYTF.

CDR3 sequence: CSARSGSNQPQHF. CDR3 nucleotides: TGCAGTGCTAGATCAGGGAGCAATCAGCCCCAGCATTTT. The V gene is TRBV20-1, the J gene TRBJ1-5; D is possibly TRBD1 (5 bases). Germline-derived CDR1 and CDR2 are DFQATT and SNEGSKA (reference sequence). The V end lost 2 bases, the J end lost 1 base, and 6 bases lay between the germline ends. CDR3 length: 13 amino acids.

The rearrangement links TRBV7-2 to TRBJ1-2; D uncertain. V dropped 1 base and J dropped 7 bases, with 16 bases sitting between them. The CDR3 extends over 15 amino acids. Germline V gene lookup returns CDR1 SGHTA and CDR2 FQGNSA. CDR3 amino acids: CASSLGVPGAGGYTF. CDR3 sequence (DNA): TGTGCCAGCAGCTTAGGAGTCCCGGGCGCCGGTGGCTACACCTTC.

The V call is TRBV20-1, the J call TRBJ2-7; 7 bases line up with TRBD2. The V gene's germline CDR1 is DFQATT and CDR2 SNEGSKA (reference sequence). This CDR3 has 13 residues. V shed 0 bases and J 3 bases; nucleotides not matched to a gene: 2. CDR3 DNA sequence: TGCAGTGCTAGAGATGCGGGGGTCTACGAGCAGTACTTC. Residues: CSARDAGVYEQYF.

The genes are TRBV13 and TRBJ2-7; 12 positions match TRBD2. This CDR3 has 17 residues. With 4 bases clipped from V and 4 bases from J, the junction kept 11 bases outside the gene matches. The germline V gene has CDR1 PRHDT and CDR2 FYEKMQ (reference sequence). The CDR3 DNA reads TGTGCCAGCAGCTCGTTGAGGCTAGCGGGGGGGCAGTACGAGCAGTACTTC. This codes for CASSSLRLAGGQYEQYF.

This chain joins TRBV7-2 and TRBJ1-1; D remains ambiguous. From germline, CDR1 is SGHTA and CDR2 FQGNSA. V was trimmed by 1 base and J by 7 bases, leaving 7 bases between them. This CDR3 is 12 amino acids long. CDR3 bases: TGTGCCAGCAGCTTAGATTTAGGTGAAGCTTTCTTT. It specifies CASSLDLGEAFF.

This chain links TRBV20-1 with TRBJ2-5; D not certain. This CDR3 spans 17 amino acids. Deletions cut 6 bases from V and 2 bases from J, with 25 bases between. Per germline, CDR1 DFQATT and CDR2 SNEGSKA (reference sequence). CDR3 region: CSAPVARRVDQQETQYF. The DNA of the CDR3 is TGCAGTGCCCCAGTCGCCCGAAGGGTGGACCAGCAAGAGACCCAGTACTTC.

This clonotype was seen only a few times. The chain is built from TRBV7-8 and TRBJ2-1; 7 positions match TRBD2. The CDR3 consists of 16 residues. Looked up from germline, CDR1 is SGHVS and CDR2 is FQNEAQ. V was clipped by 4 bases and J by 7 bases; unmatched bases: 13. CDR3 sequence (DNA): TGTGCCAGCAGCTCACAAACGGGGACTAAAAAGAATGAGCAGTTCTTC. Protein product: CASSSQTGTKKNEQFF.

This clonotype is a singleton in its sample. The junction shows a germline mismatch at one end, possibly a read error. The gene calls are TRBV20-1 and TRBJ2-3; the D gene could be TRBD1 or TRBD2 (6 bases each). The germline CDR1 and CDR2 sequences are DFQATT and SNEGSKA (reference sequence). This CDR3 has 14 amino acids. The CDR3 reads CSARDRGDTNTQYF. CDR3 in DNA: TGCAGTGCTAGAGATCGCGGGGACACAAATACGCAGTATTTT.

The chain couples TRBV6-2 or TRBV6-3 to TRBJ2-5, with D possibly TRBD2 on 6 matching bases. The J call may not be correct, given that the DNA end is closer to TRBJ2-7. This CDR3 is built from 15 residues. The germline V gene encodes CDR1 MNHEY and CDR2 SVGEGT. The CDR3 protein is CASSPLGTRPYEQYF. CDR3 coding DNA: TGTGCCAGCAGTCCTCTGGGGACTCGTCCCTACGAGCAGTACTTC.